Here is one T cell receptor beta chain with its context. Its matching antigen is unknown. This specimen belongs to a study of Ad26.COV2.S vaccination and SARS-CoV-2 variants. Study overall: Into the muscle, Ad26.COV2.S was dosed once or twice, 56 days apart.

Sample treatment: roughly 19 received Ad26.COV2.S at low or high dose, single or two shots; about 5 received placebo; per-sample allocation not given. Day 63 after the first vaccine or placebo injection was the time point for sampling. An Ad26 vector carrying the Wuhan-strain SARS-CoV-2 spike served as the vaccine. CDR1 SNHLY and CDR2 FYNNEI come from the germline V gene. V gave up 7 bases and J gave up 1 base, with 20 bases separating them. This CDR3 spans 16 amino acids. Study observations and caveats: Similar non-spike TCR breadth was observed in recipients of vaccine and of placebo. The authors reported substantial breadth in spike-specific CD8+ and CD4+ T cell responses after vaccination.

The table came from immunoSEQ multiplex PCR; TCRdb's copy has only in-frame clones and leaves some out. The sample contains 400,000 to 450,000 clones, 92% of which appear only once. The V and J genes are TRBV2 and TRBJ2-7, with D perhaps TRBD1 (6 bases). The sequence derives from a person between 18 and 59 years old who received the Ad26.COV2.S COVID-19 vaccine or a placebo. The sample consisted of peripheral blood, taken in a trial of Ad26.COV2.S vaccine versus placebo. CDR3 sequence: CASTIGAGDNSYEQYF. The CDR3 coding sequence is TGTGCCAGCACCATCGGGGCAGGGGACAATTCCTACGAGCAGTACTTC.